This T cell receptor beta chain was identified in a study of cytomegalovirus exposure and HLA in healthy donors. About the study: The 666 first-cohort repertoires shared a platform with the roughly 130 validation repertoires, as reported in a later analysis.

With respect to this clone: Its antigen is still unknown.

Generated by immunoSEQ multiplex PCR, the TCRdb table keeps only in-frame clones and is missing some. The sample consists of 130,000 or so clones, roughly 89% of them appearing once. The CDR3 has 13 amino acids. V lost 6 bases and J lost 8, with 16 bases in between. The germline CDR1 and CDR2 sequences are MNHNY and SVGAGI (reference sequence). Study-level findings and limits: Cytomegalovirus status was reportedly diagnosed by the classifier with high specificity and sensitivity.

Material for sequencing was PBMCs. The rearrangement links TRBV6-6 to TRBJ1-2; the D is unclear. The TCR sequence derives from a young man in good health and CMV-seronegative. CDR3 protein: CASRVFGEGGYTF. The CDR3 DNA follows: TGTGCCAGCAGGGTATTTGGGGAGGGAGGCTACACCTTC.